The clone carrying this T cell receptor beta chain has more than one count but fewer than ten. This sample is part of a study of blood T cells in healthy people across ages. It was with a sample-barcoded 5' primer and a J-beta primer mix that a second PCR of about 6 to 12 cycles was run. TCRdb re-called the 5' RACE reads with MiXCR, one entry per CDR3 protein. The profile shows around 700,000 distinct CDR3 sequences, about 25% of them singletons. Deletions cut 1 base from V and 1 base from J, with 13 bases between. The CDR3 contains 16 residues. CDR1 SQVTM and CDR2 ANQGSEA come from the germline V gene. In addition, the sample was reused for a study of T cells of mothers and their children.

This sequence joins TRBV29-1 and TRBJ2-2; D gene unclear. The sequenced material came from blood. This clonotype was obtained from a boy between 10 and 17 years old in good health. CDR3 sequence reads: CSVEGGDTLNTGELFF. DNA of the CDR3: TGCAGCGTTGAAGGCGGTGACACACTGAACACCGGGGAGCTGTTTTTT.